Sequencing of this TCR beta chain was carried out in a study of blood T cells in healthy people across ages. Study-level results: No one knew whether donors had CMV, which possibly confounded expanded clonotype changes.

Only a few counts were recorded for this clonotype. As yet, its antigen is unknown. V lost 1 base and J 4 bases, leaving 17 bases between the germline ends. The CDR3 is 16 amino acids. The germline gives CDR1 SGHDT, CDR2 YYEEEE. The donors, all healthy, were Caucasians living in Russia, aged about 6 to 95. Primers used in a second PCR of roughly 6 to 11 cycles were a sample-barcoded 5' primer and a J-beta primer mix. TCRdb recomputed calls from the 5' RACE reads with MiXCR, one row per CDR3 protein. Altogether roughly 1.7 million distinct CDR3 sequences are present, about 35% being singletons, with the ten largest covering 11%.

This receptor was taken from a young woman in good health. The rearrangement joins TRBV5-6 to TRBJ2-5; D is unresolved. The material sequenced was blood. The CDR3 reads CASSLLWGRRRETQYF. CDR3 DNA: TGTGCCAGCAGCTTGCTTTGGGGTCGAAGGCGAGAGACCCAGTACTTC.